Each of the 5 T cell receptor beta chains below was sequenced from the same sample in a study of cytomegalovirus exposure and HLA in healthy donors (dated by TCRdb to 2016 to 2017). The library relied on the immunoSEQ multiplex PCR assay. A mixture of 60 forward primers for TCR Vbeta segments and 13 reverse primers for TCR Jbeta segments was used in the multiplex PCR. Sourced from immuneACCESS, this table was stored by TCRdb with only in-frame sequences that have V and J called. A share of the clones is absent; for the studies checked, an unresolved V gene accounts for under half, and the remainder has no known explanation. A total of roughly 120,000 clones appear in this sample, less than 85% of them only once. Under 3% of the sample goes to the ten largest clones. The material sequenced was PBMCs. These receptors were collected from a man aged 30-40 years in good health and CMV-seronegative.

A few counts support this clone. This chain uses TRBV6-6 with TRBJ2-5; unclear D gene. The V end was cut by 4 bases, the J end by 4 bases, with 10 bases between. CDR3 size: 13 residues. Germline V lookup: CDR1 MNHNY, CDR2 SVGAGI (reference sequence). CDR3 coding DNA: TGTGCCAGCAGTTTGGCGTGGAGAGAGACCCAGTACTTC. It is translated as CASSLAWRETQYF.

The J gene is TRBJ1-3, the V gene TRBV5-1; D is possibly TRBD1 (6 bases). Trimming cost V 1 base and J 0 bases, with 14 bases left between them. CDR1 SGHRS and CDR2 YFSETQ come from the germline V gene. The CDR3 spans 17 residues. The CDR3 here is CASSLTPPGVSGNTIYF. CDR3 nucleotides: TGCGCCAGCAGCTTGACCCCGCCAGGGGTCTCTGGAAACACCATATATTTT. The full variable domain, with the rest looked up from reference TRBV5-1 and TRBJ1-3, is KAGVTQTPRYLIKTRGQQVTLSCSPISGHRSVSWYQQTPGQGLQFLFEYFSETQRNKGNFPGRFSGRQFSNSRSEMNVSTLELGDSALYLCASSLTPPGVSGNTIYFGEGSWLTVV.

The CDR3, as DNA: TGTGCCAGCAGGCCGGGGGGGGGCACAGATACGCAGTATTTT. Translated: CASRPGGGTDTQYF. The chain employs TRBV27 and TRBJ2-3; 8 positions match TRBD2. The germline V gene encodes CDR1 MNHEY and CDR2 SMNVEV (reference sequence). The CDR3 is made up of 14 amino acids. J lost 1 base, V lost 6 bases, and 3 bases had no gene match.

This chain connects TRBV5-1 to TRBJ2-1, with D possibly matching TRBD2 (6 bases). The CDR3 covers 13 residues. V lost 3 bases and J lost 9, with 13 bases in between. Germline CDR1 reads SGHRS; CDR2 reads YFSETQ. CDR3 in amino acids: CASSWGTSGEQFF. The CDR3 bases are TGCGCCAGCAGCTGGGGGACTTCGGGTGAGCAGTTCTTC.

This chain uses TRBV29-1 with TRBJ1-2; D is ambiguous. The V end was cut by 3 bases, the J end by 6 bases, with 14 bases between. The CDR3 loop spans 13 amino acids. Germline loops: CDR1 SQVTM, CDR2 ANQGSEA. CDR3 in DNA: TGCAGCGTTGATCGTGGGCTGTCGGATGGCTACACCTTC. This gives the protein CSVDRGLSDGYTF.